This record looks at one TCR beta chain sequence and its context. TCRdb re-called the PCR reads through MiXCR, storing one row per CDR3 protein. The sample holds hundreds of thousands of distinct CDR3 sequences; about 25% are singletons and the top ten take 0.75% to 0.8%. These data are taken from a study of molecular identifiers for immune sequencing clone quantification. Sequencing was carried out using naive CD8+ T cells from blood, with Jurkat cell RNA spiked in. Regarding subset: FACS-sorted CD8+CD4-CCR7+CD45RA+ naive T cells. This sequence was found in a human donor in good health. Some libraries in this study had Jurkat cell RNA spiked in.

CDR3: CSARALEGGGRGETQYF. CDR3 nucleotides: TGCAGTGCTAGAGCTCTCGAGGGGGGGGGGCGTGGAGAGACCCAGTACTTC. This chain uses TRBV20-1 with TRBJ2-5; maybe TRBD2 (7 bases). The CDR3 consists of 17 residues. Trimming took off 1 base at V and 4 bases at J, with 22 bases between the two ends. Germline V gene lookup returns CDR1 DFQATT and CDR2 SNEGSKA (reference sequence).